Following are 19 T cell receptor beta chains from one sample sequenced in a study of T-cell reconstitution after alpha-beta-depleted transplantation in children. Unique molecular identifiers were built into the TCRbeta library. MiXCR, applied by TCRdb to the PCR reads, yields one record per CDR3 protein. The sample lists 600,000 or so distinct CDR3 sequences, more than 20% occurring once. This sample comprised PBMCs, mostly from graft donor cells, obtained 360 days after TCRalphabeta/CD19-depleted stem cell transplant. The receptor set was obtained from a boy under two years old who had a stem cell transplant for acute myeloid leukemia, so the T cells may come from the graft donor.

CDR3 amino acids: CASSLTGLPTDTQYF. For the CDR3, the DNA is TGTGCCAGCAGCTTAACGGGGCTCCCCACAGATACGCAGTATTTT. This sequence joins TRBV7-3 and TRBJ2-3, with a tentative D call TRBD1 (5 bases). Trimming left V 0 bases short and J 2 bases short, with 9 bases between. Per germline, CDR1 SGHTA and CDR2 FQGTGA. The CDR3 loop spans 15 amino acids.

This clonotype was seen repeatedly, ten times or more. The gene calls are TRBV6-2 or TRBV6-3 and TRBJ1-4; D gene uncertain. CDR1 is MNHEY and CDR2 is SVGEGT in the germline V gene. The CDR3 spans 12 residues. The ends were cut back, 7 bases at V and 5 bases at J, with 8 bases in the middle. CDR3 DNA: TGTGCCAGCAAGAGGACGAATGAAAAACTGTTTTTT. Translation: CASKRTNEKLFF.

V gene TRBV6-4 combines with J gene TRBJ2-7; D unclear. V lost 5 bases and J lost 2, with 13 bases in between. CDR3 size: 14 residues. Germline lookup yields CDR1 MRHNA and CDR2 SNTAGT. The CDR3 DNA sequence: TGTGCCAGCAGTCCTAAAGGATATACCTACGAGCAGTACTTC. Translation: CASSPKGYTYEQYF.

This clonotype occurred a few times. The chain couples TRBV12-3 or TRBV12-4 to TRBJ2-3; D is possibly TRBD1 (5 bases). The CDR3 length is 16 residues. V shed 8 bases and J shed 1 base, with 19 bases lying between them. The CDR3 sequence is CASGDPLLGRTDTQYF. DNA for the CDR3: TGTGCCAGCGGTGACCCCCTACTGGGGCGCACAGATACGCAGTATTTT.

This chain links TRBV20-1 with TRBJ2-7, with a possible D match to TRBD2 (5 bases). CDR1 is DFQATT and CDR2 is SNEGSKA in the germline V gene (reference sequence). The V gene lost 3 bases and the J gene lost 4 bases, with 10 bases spanning the gap. The CDR3 length is 12 residues. The CDR3, as DNA: TGCAGTGCTAGGGTCGGCGGGTACGAGCAGTACTTC. It translates to CSARVGGYEQYF.

The chain employs TRBV7-9 and TRBJ2-7; D might be TRBD1 (6 bases). This CDR3 has 15 amino acids. Between the trimmed V and J ends, which lost 1 base and 3 bases, there was a span of 13 bases. CDR1 SEHNR and CDR2 FQNEAQ come from the germline V gene (reference sequence). CDR3 DNA: TGTGCCAGCAGCTTAGGGGGGCGCAGGAACTACGAGCAGTACGTC. It is translated as CASSLGGRRNYEQYV.

The count of this clonotype is one. The chain employs TRBV6-1 and TRBJ1-5; D uncertain. Deletions cut 1 base from V and 9 bases from J, with 10 bases between. This CDR3 region has 13 residues. Germline V gene lookup returns CDR1 MNHNS and CDR2 SASEGT. Here the CDR3 reads CASSEEQQLPQHF. The CDR3 coding sequence is TGTGCCAGCAGTGAAGAGCAACAGCTGCCCCAGCATTTT.

This clonotype was counted at least ten times. The genes are TRBV27 and TRBJ2-7; D gene uncertain. Between the trimmed V and J ends, which lost 3 bases and 3 bases, there was a span of 9 bases. In germline, CDR1 is MNHEY, CDR2 SMNVEV (reference sequence). This CDR3 region has 13 residues. The CDR3, as DNA: TGTGCCAGCAGTTTCCGTTGTTACTACGAGCAGTACGTC. Translating it yields CASSFRCYYEQYV.

In its sample, this clonotype was seen a few times. The chain employs TRBV6-5 and TRBJ2-1, with 9 bases that match TRBD1. The germline V gene encodes CDR1 MNHEY and CDR2 SVGAGI. CDR3 size: 15 residues. V was clipped by 5 bases and J by 8 bases; unmatched bases: 10. CDR3 region: CASSNFRDREDEQFF. The CDR3 DNA reads TGTGCCAGCAGTAACTTCCGGGACAGGGAGGATGAGCAGTTCTTC.

The chain couples TRBV6-1 to TRBJ1-1; the match to TRBD1 covers 8 bases. This CDR3 region has 16 residues. CDR1 and CDR2 (germline): MNHNS, SASEGT. Trimming removed 6 bases from V and 3 bases from J; junction bases left unmatched: 12. The CDR3 region has the DNA TGTGCCAGCAGCCCGACAGGGGCGCGTTACGACACTGAAGCTTTCTTT. As protein: CASSPTGARYDTEAFF.

This rearrangement joins TRBV20-1 to TRBJ2-3; TRBD2 aligns across 9 bases. This CDR3 has 15 amino acids. CDR1 and CDR2 from the germline V gene are DFQATT and SNEGSKA (reference sequence). With 0 bases clipped from V and 9 bases from J, the junction kept 10 bases outside the gene matches. The DNA for the CDR3 is TGCAGTGCTAGAGAAGTAGCGGGGGCATCACGAACGCAGTATTTT. Its protein product is CSAREVAGASRTQYF.

This clonotype was counted at least ten times. The V and J genes are TRBV12-3 or TRBV12-4 and TRBJ2-1; a possible D gene is TRBD2 (5 bases). This CDR3 comprises 14 residues. V lost 5 bases to trimming and J lost 6 bases, with 14 bases between them. The CDR3 reads CASSARVGGNEQFF. CDR3 coding DNA: TGTGCCAGCAGTGCCCGCGTAGGAGGCAATGAGCAGTTCTTC.

The chain employs TRBV12-3 or TRBV12-4 and TRBJ2-7; D possibly corresponds to TRBD1 (6 bases). CDR3 size: 18 residues. Trimming took off 5 bases at V and 2 bases at J, with 25 bases between the two ends. The CDR3, as DNA: TGTGCCAGCAGTAAACACAAACTCGGACAGTGGTCCCCCTACGAGCAGTACTTC. Protein product: CASSKHKLGQWSPYEQYF.

This clonotype was seen many times. V and J are TRBV29-1 and TRBJ1-1; TRBD1 matches at 9 bases. Germline values: CDR1 SQVTM, CDR2 ANQGSEA. V gave up 7 bases and J gave up 3 bases; unmatched junction bases: 6. The CDR3 sequence is 13 residues long. The CDR3 bases are TGCAGCGCCGGCAGGGACAGGGACACTGAAGCTTTCTTT. Its translation is CSAGRDRDTEAFF.

In its sample, this clonotype was seen many times. The chain has TRBV7-2 and TRBJ2-3, with no clear D. The CDR3 has 13 amino acids. The germline V gene has CDR1 SGHTA and CDR2 FQGNSA. V dropped 3 bases and J dropped 4 bases, with 8 bases sitting between them. DNA of the CDR3: TGTGCCAGCAGCTTCAGGTCGGCAGATACGCAGTATTTT. Encoded protein: CASSFRSADTQYF. Full variable domain (rest looked up from reference TRBV7-2 and TRBJ2-3): GAGVSQSPSNKVTEKGKDVELRCDPISGHTALYWYRQSLGQGLEFLIYFQGNSAPDKSGLPSDRFSAERTGGSVSTLTIQRTQQEDSAVYLCASSFRSADTQYFGPGTRLTVL.

This clonotype was observed once. This rearrangement joins TRBV7-2 to TRBJ2-2; 7 bases line up with TRBD1. Trimming cost V 5 bases and J 12 bases; bases outside gene matches: 9. This CDR3 has 13 residues. Germline loops: CDR1 SGHTA, CDR2 FQGNSA. CDR3 DNA: TGTGCCAGCAGCCTGGGACAGCGTTCTCAGCTGTTTTTT. Encoded protein: CASSLGQRSQLFF.

This sequence joins TRBV10-3 and TRBJ2-3; D remains ambiguous. V lost 7 bases and J 1 base, leaving 12 bases between the germline ends. Germline loops: CDR1 ENHRY, CDR2 SYGVKD. The CDR3 has 14 amino acids. CDR3 in DNA: TGTGCCATCAACGGTCTAGGACGCACAGATACGCAGTATTTT. This encodes CAINGLGRTDTQYF.

The genes are TRBV6-4 and TRBJ2-3; D is uncertain. Trimming removed 2 bases at V and 2 bases at J, with 5 bases between. Germline V lookup: CDR1 MRHNA, CDR2 SNTAGT. The CDR3 contains 13 residues. The DNA of the CDR3 is TGTGCCAGCAGTGACGGGAACACAGATACGCAGTATTTT. Encoded protein: CASSDGNTDTQYF.

This clonotype was counted many times. The chain links TRBV27 to TRBJ2-5; 8 bases map to TRBD1. The CDR3 covers 16 residues. After removal of 1 base from V and 3 bases from J, the junction contained 7 bases not matched to a gene. Germline CDR1 is MNHEY and CDR2 is SMNVEV (reference sequence). CDR3: CASSLWQGAKKETQYF. In DNA form, the CDR3 reads TGTGCCAGCAGTTTATGGCAGGGGGCTAAGAAAGAGACCCAGTACTTC.